This T cell receptor beta chain was sequenced in a study of cytomegalovirus exposure and HLA in healthy donors. Overall study findings and caveats: Three chains tied to CMV proved CMV antigen-specific in vitro. The tendency of first-cohort TCR clusters to co-occur in the 120 validation repertoires was identified by a subsequent analysis. Most sequenced TCRs were rare (though some public TCRs occurred in many donors).

The V end lost 4 bases, the J end lost 4 bases, and 3 bases lay between the germline ends. The CDR3 spans 11 residues. The V gene's germline CDR1 is ENHRY and CDR2 SYGVKD. Repertoires were generated with immunoSEQ multiplex PCR, while TCRdb's copy carries only in-frame clones and drops some. The sample consists of 250,000 or so clones, roughly 90% of them appearing once. Concerning this clone itself: Its antigen is not known.

The chain is built from TRBV10-3 and TRBJ2-3, with D unresolved. The specimen was PBMCs. The clonotype comes from a young woman in good health and CMV-seronegative. This CDR3 reads CAISVSDTQYF. Written as DNA, the CDR3 is TGTGCCATCAGTGTCTCAGATACGCAGTATTTT.